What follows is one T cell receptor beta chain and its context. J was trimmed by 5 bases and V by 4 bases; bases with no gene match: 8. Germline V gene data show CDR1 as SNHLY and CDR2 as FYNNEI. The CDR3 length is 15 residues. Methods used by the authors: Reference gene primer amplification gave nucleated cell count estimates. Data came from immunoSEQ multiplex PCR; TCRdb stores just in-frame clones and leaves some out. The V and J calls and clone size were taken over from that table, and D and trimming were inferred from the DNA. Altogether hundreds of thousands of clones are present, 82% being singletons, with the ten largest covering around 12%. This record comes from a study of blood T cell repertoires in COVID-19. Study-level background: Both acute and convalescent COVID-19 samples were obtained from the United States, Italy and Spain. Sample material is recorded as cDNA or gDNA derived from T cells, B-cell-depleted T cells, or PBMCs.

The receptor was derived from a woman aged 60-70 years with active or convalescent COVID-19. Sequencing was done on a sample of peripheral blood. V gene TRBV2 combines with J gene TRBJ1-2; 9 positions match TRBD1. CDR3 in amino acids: CASSAGQGRNYGYTF. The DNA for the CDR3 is TGTGCCAGCAGTGCGGGACAGGGAAGAAATTATGGCTACACCTTC. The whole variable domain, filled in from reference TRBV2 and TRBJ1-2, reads EPEVTQTPSHQVTQMGQEVILRCVPISNHLYFYWYRQILGQKVEFLVSFYNNEISEKSEIFDDQFSVERPDGSNFTLKIRSTKLEDSAMYFCASSAGQGRNYGYTFGSGTRLTVV.